This record looks at one TCR beta chain sequence and its context. This sample also contains other DNA sequences that code for the same CDR3. Study processing details: Scientists estimated how many nucleated cells there were by amplifying reference gene primers. Generated by immunoSEQ multiplex PCR, the TCRdb table keeps only in-frame clones and is missing some. V and J calls and clone size follow that table, whereas D and trimming were derived from the DNA. Of 75,000 to 90,000 clones in the sample, around nine tenths were seen once. This sample stems from a study of blood T cell repertoires in COVID-19. As for the study in general: Spain, Italy and the United States supplied samples that represented acute and convalescent COVID-19. The analysed material was cDNA or gDNA that came from T cells, B-cell-depleted T cells, or PBMCs.

Germline V CDR1 and CDR2: SGHRS, YFSETQ. Unmatched junction bases numbered 2, after V lost 3 bases and J lost 2 bases. The CDR3 is made up of 14 amino acids. This TCR derives from a man aged 80 or over with acute or convalescent COVID-19. V is TRBV5-1 and J is TRBJ1-3; 7 bases are shared with TRBD1. Sequenced material: peripheral blood. This CDR3 reads CASSSTGAGNTIYF. CDR3 nucleotides: TGCGCCAGCAGCTCCACAGGGGCTGGAAACACCATATATTTT.